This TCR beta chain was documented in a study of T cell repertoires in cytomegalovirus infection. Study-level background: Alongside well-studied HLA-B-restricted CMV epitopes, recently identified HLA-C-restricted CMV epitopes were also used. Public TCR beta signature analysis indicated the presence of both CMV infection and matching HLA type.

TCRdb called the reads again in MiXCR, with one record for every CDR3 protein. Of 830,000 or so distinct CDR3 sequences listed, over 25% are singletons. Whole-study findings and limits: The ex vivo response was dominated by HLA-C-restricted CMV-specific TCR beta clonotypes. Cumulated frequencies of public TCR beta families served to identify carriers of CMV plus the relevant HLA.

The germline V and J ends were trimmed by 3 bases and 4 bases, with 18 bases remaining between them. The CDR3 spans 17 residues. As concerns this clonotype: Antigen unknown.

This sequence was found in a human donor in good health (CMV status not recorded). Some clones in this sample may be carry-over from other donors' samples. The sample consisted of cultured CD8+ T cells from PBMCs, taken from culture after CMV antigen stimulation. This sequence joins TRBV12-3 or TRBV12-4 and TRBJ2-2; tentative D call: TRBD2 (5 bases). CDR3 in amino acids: CASSFIRETAGTGELFF. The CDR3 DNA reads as TGTGCCAGCAGTTTTATTCGTGAGACCGCGGGCACCGGGGAGCTGTTTTTT.